The rows below give T cell receptor beta chains drawn from one sample of a study of monozygotic twins with inflammatory bowel disease. From the 5' RACE reads, TCRdb lists one entry per CDR3 protein and no DNA. In total, the table holds approximately 340,000 distinct CDR3 sequences. The sample was blood. These receptors originate from a human donor with ulcerative colitis or Crohn's disease, or a healthy co-twin of an affected twin (not recorded which). CDR3s include the opening cysteine and the closing phenylalanine or tryptophan. Each record gives: V gene, J gene, CDR3 protein.

>TRBV5-1|TRBJ1-1
CASSLVGGVNEAFF
>TRBV28|TRBJ1-2
CASTSGGYGYTF
>TRBV20-1|TRBJ1-1
CSARGEQGADTEAFF
>TRBV6-6|TRBJ1-2
CASSTRQGGHGYTF
>TRBV5-5|TRBJ2-7
CASRSSGAVSSYEQYF
>TRBV7-3|TRBJ1-3
CAITNPNSSGNTIYF
>TRBV28|TRBJ2-3
CASTLVSTDTQYF
>TRBV20-1|TRBJ2-7
CSARDDRGYEQYF
>TRBV7-9|TRBJ1-4
CASSIRGAEKLFF
>TRBV5-1|TRBJ2-7
CASSTDPSYEQYF
>TRBV6-2/TRBV6-3|TRBJ2-5
CASSPPGAETQYF
>TRBV7-8|TRBJ2-7
CASSFGLAREQYF
>TRBV6-2/TRBV6-3|TRBJ2-7
CASSIPARQGSYEQYF
>TRBV7-2|TRBJ2-5
CASIIGLAGVAQTQYF
>TRBV20-1|TRBJ1-1
CSARQGALTEAFF
>TRBV7-9|TRBJ1-5
CASSSGSPGQPQHF
>TRBV7-8|TRBJ2-3
CASSRWASGAADTQYF
>TRBV7-2|TRBJ1-2
CASSFQGSGGYTF
>TRBV5-1|TRBJ2-5
CASSWNPGAVAETQYF
>TRBV29-1|TRBJ1-1
CSVVNSRGTEAFF
>TRBV7-2|TRBJ2-7
CASSLGSGPSAYEQYF
>TRBV28|TRBJ1-1
CASVGGVSVNTEAFF
>TRBV5-1|TRBJ2-1
CASSFSLAGGYEQFF
>TRBV5-1|TRBJ1-2
CASSLGFAGEGYTF
>TRBV20-1|TRBJ2-1
CSASLASGFSYNEQFF
>TRBV13|TRBJ1-1
CASSLAAGSFTEAFF
>TRBV28|TRBJ1-2
CASSRPLTGKGYTF
>TRBV5-4|TRBJ2-3
CASSFKFGSLTDTQYF
>TRBV15|TRBJ2-1
CATSRDQAPAKLF
>TRBV6-2/TRBV6-3|TRBJ2-7
CASSPDLYEQYF
>TRBV5-1|TRBJ2-6
CASRTSGANVLTF
>TRBV6-6|TRBJ1-6
CASSYSGVDSPLHF
>TRBV7-3|TRBJ1-1
CASSLRGQTANTEAFF
>TRBV20-1|TRBJ2-3
CSARVGLSTDTQYF
>TRBV6-5|TRBJ2-7
CASSYGLGGPVAYEQYF
>TRBV5-6|TRBJ1-1
CASSYGTGVNTEAFF
>TRBV20-1|TRBJ1-1
CSAGSSRDMNTEAFF
>TRBV6-1|TRBJ1-4
CASSTLDVGFEKLFF
>TRBV21-1|TRBJ1-1
CASSKAERPNTEAFF
>TRBV4-1|TRBJ1-2
CASSHEARVRGYTF
>TRBV19|TRBJ2-4
CASSISKGNIQYF
>TRBV9|TRBJ2-1
CASSRTSGNLINEQFF
>TRBV18|TRBJ2-3
CASSPGSVTQYF
>TRBV5-1|TRBJ2-7
CASRLTAGTSGIYEQYF
>TRBV29-1|TRBJ1-2
CSVASLWGINYGYTF
>TRBV4-1|TRBJ2-7
CASSQVPGGSSKGQYF
>TRBV12-3/TRBV12-4|TRBJ1-5
CASSQTVRRDDSNQPQHF